This is a list of T cell receptor beta chains from one sample in a study of cytomegalovirus exposure and HLA in healthy donors. Produced via immunoSEQ multiplex PCR; TCRdb's table is partial and in-frame only. The sample contains around 200,000 clones, roughly 80% of which appear only once. What was sequenced was PBMCs. The receptors were sampled from a man aged 40-50 years in good health and CMV-seronegative. Each CDR3 is given with its conserved first and last residue. D genes are given only for firm matches. A clone size is listed for some rows: how often the clone was seen (once, few, many), or a class if it is expanded.

TRBV6-5,TRBD2,TRBJ2-5,.,CASCPGGGREQYF,TGTGCCAGCTGCCCGGGAGGTGGTCGGGAGCAGTACTTC
TRBV7-2,TRBD1,TRBJ1-2,once,CASSPRTGARNYGYTF,TGTGCCAGCAGCCCCAGGACAGGGGCCCGAAACTATGGCTACACCTTC
TRBV28,.,TRBJ1-4,.,CASSFSGAGNEKLFF,TGTGCCAGCAGTTTCAGTGGGGCAGGCAATGAAAAACTGTTTTTT
TRBV6-1,TRBD1,TRBJ1-4,.,CASSTGGDEKLFF,TGTGCCAGCAGTACAGGGGGAGATGAAAAACTGTTTTTT
TRBV29-1,TRBD1,TRBJ1-4,.,CSASTGGEKLFF,TGCAGCGCCTCGACAGGGGGCGAAAAACTGTTTTTT
TRBV28,TRBD1,TRBJ2-7,once,CASSFSDRGSYEQYF,TGTGCCAGCAGTTTCTCCGACAGGGGCAGCTACGAGCAGTACTTC
TRBV7-3,.,TRBJ2-3,few,CASSSGASDTQYF,TGTGCCAGCAGCTCAGGGGCCTCAGATACGCAGTATTTT
TRBV5-4,TRBD1,TRBJ2-7,.,CASRSFGTGKDDEQYF,TGTGCCAGCAGATCGTTCGGGACAGGGAAGGACGACGAGCAGTACTTC
TRBV5-1,TRBD1,TRBJ2-1,.,CASSLATGAYNEQFF,TGCGCCAGCAGCTTGGCCACAGGGGCCTACAATGAGCAGTTCTTC
TRBV5-1,TRBD1,TRBJ2-7,.,CASSVRDRAPYEQYF,TGCGCCAGCAGCGTCCGGGACAGGGCCCCCTACGAGCAGTACTTC
TRBV30,TRBD2,TRBJ2-7,.,CAWSLRREGRYEQYF,TGTGCCTGGAGTTTACGGCGGGAGGGCCGCTACGAGCAGTACTTC
TRBV2,.,TRBJ2-1,.,CASRNRESSYNEQFF,TGTGCCAGCAGGAACAGGGAAAGCTCCTACAATGAGCAGTTCTTC
TRBV30,.,TRBJ2-6,.,CAWSAKRTAISGANVLTF,TGTGCCTGGAGCGCGAAGCGGACAGCTATCTCTGGGGCCAACGTCCTGACTTTC
TRBV7-2,TRBD1,TRBJ1-6,once,CASSSPGQGISPLHF,TGTGCCAGCAGCTCCCCGGGACAGGGTATTTCACCCCTCCACTTT
TRBV4-1,TRBD1,TRBJ2-2,.,CASSRRDRGNTGELFF,TGCGCCAGCAGCCGCCGGGACAGGGGTAACACCGGGGAGCTGTTTTTT
TRBV29-1,.,TRBJ1-1,.,CSGKGQRNTEAFF,TGCAGCGGCAAAGGACAGAGGAACACTGAAGCTTTCTTT
TRBV30,TRBD1,TRBJ1-1,.,CAWDRGKVTEAFF,TGTGCCTGGGACAGGGGAAAAGTTACTGAAGCTTTCTTT
TRBV27,TRBD1,TRBJ2-2,.,CATGKGALTGELFF,TGTGCCACCGGTAAGGGGGCGCTGACCGGGGAGCTGTTTTTT
TRBV6-1,.,TRBJ1-5,.,CASTRSGGEGQPQHF,TGTGCCAGCACCCGAAGCGGGGGAGAGGGGCAGCCCCAGCATTTT
TRBV9,.,TRBJ1-1,.,CASSVDPKTSMNTEAFF,TGTGCCAGCAGCGTAGACCCCAAGACATCAATGAACACTGAAGCTTTCTTT
TRBV19,TRBD1,TRBJ2-7,.,CASSPGTGRSYEQYF,TGTGCCAGTAGCCCAGGGACAGGGCGGTCCTACGAGCAGTACTTC
TRBV28,TRBD2,TRBJ2-1,.,CASSGGSAGGYNEQFF,TGTGCCAGCAGTGGGGGGAGCGCGGGAGGGTATAATGAGCAGTTCTTC
TRBV6-6,TRBD1,TRBJ1-5,.,CASREDRGLGQPQHF,TGTGCCAGCAGGGAGGACAGGGGGCTTGGTCAGCCCCAGCATTTT
TRBV28,TRBD1,TRBJ1-2,.,CASSFGANRGRGYTF,TGTGCCAGCAGTTTTGGGGCCAACAGGGGGCGAGGCTACACCTTC
TRBV7-2,TRBD2,TRBJ2-7,.,CASSYLAGGFTYEQYF,TGTGCCAGCAGCTATCTAGCGGGAGGCTTTACCTACGAGCAGTACTTC
TRBV11-2,TRBD1,TRBJ2-7,.,CASSPGPGQGPSDEQYF,TGTGCCAGCAGCCCGGGGCCGGGACAGGGACCTTCGGACGAGCAGTACTTC
TRBV18,.,TRBJ2-1,.,CASSLGGARMGEQFF,TGTGCCAGCTCATTGGGGGGGGCCCGAATGGGTGAGCAGTTCTTC
TRBV7-8,.,TRBJ2-7,once,CASSLGTDSYEQYF,TGTGCCAGCAGCTTAGGGACAGACTCCTACGAGCAGTACTTC
TRBV10-1,.,TRBJ2-2,.,CASGGTLNTGELFF,TGCGCCAGCGGTGGGACTCTGAACACCGGGGAGCTGTTTTTT
TRBV18,.,TRBJ1-2,.,CASSPSGPNYGYTF,TGTGCCAGCTCACCTTCAGGGCCTAACTATGGCTACACCTTC
TRBV6-5,.,TRBJ2-1,.,CASSQDSAYNEQFF,TGTGCCAGCAGTCAGGACAGTGCCTACAATGAACAGTTCTTC
TRBV4-3,TRBD1,TRBJ2-2,.,CASSQGGQGFTGELFF,TGCGCCAGCAGCCAAGGGGGACAGGGATTCACCGGGGAGCTGTTTTTT
TRBV7-9,.,TRBJ1-1,.,CSSSFSFRSGLNTEAFF,TGTTCCAGCAGCTTCTCCTTTCGATCGGGTTTGAACACTGAAGCTTTCTTT
TRBV5-4,.,TRBJ2-7,.,CASSQDPGDSSYEQYF,TGTGCCAGCAGCCAAGATCCGGGGGACAGCTCCTACGAGCAGTACTTC
TRBV5-1,.,TRBJ2-7,.,CASKYGGESSYEQYF,TGCGCCAGCAAGTATGGCGGGGAGAGCTCCTACGAGCAGTACTTC
TRBV6-1,.,TRBJ1-1,few,CASSPRGRNTEAFF,TGTGCCAGCAGTCCCCGCGGGAGGAACACTGAAGCTTTCTTT
TRBV7-8,TRBD1,TRBJ1-2,.,CASSLEGQAVNYGYTF,TGTGCCAGCAGCTTAGAGGGACAGGCGGTTAACTATGGCTACACCTTC
TRBV4-1,TRBD2,TRBJ2-7,.,CASSQDKREWNEQYF,TGCGCCAGCAGCCAAGACAAGCGGGAGTGGAACGAGCAGTACTTC
TRBV2,.,TRBJ1-1,.,CASSEGGGGATEAFF,TGTGCCAGCAGTGAAGGAGGGGGTGGGGCCACTGAAGCTTTCTTT
TRBV5-1,.,TRBJ2-1,.,CASSPLNRGRESYNEQFF,TGCGCCAGCAGCCCCCTAAACCGGGGTAGGGAGTCCTACAATGAGCAGTTCTTC
TRBV2,TRBD1,TRBJ2-2,few,CATLGQGASGELFF,TGTGCCACCCTCGGACAGGGGGCCAGCGGGGAGCTGTTTTTT
TRBV19,.,TRBJ1-4,.,CASSIQGRNEKLFF,TGTGCCAGTAGTATCCAGGGAAGGAATGAAAAACTGTTTTTT
TRBV9,.,TRBJ2-6,.,CASSVEGVVSLGGANVLTF,TGTGCCAGCAGCGTAGAAGGGGTTGTCTCTTTGGGGGGGGCCAACGTCCTGACTTTC
TRBV21-1,.,TRBJ2-5,few,CASSKRDRDIQETQYF,TGTGCCAGCAGCAAACGGGACAGGGATATCCAAGAGACCCAGTACTTC
TRBV6-6,.,TRBJ2-7,.,CASSPMRETNEQYF,TGTGCCAGCAGTCCCATGAGGGAGACAAACGAGCAGTACTTC
TRBV7-3,TRBD1,TRBJ2-7,.,CASSSPPGQVYF,TGTGCCAGCAGCTCACCCCCGGGACAGGTTTACTTC
TRBV18,.,TRBJ1-2,.,CASSPQFGRGAPNYGYTF,TGTGCCAGCTCACCACAATTCGGGAGGGGCGCCCCTAACTATGGCTACACCTTC
TRBV2,.,TRBJ1-4,.,CASSGTDNEKLFF,TGTGCCAGCAGTGGCACAGACAATGAAAAACTGTTTTTT
TRBV19,.,TRBJ2-1,.,CASTSLVGGNEQFF,TGTGCCAGTACCTCCCTGGTGGGGGGCAATGAGCAGTTCTTC
TRBV7-9,TRBD1,TRBJ2-1,.,CASSSTGVEQFF,TGTGCCAGCAGCTCGACAGGGGTTGAGCAGTTCTTC
TRBV5-4,.,TRBJ1-4,once,CASSLGGNEKLFF,TGTGCCAGCAGCTTGGGCGGGAATGAAAAACTGTTTTTT
TRBV18,TRBD1,TRBJ1-1,.,CASSTGQETEAFF,TGTGCCAGCTCCACAGGACAGGAGACTGAAGCTTTCTTT
TRBV4-3,.,TRBJ1-2,.,CASSQAGEGGYTF,TGCGCCAGCAGCCAAGCCGGGGAGGGGGGCTACACCTTC